The clone carrying this T cell receptor beta chain has only a few counts. What it recognizes is unknown. The sample originates from a study of T cells after yellow fever vaccination. Overall study results and limits: Across the CD4 and CD8 compartments, a small share of clonotypes was present in both. It was the secondary response that reached its peak faster, day 5 versus 15, but it was weaker.

A 5'RACE template-switching step, the method used to make TCR cDNA, added a universal primer site and UMIs. TCRdb ran MiXCR on the 5' RACE reads and lists one entry per CDR3 protein. Of under 600,000 distinct CDR3 sequences listed, about 14% are singletons. Germline V gene data show CDR1 as SQVTM and CDR2 as ANQGSEA. The length of the CDR3 is 10 residues. V was pared by 4 bases and J by 6 bases, with 6 bases between. The chain carries TRBV29-1 and TRBJ1-2, with D maybe TRBD1 (5 bases). This TCR was sampled from a man in his thirties or forties who received the YFV17D yellow fever vaccine. Source: PBMCs, taken on the day of the yellow fever booster vaccination. The DNA for the CDR3 is TGCAGCGTTGTACAGGATGGCTACACCTTC. Translated, it gives CSVVQDGYTF.